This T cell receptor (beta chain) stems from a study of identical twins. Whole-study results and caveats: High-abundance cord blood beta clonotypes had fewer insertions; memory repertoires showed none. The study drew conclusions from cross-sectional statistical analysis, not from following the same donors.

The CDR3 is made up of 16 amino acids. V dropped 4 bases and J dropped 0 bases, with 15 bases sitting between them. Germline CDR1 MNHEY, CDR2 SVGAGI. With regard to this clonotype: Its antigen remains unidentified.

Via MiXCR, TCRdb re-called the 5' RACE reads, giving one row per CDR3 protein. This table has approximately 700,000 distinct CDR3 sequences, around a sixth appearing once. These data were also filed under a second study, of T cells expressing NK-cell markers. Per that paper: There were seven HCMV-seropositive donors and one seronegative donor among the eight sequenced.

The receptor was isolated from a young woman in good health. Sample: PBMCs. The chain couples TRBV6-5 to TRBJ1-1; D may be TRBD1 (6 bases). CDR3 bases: TGTGCCAGCAGTTTAATGGTGGGGGCGCTGAACACTGAAGCTTTCTTT. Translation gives CASSLMVGALNTEAFF.